This record covers a single T cell receptor (beta chain). The ends were cut back, 8 bases at V and 0 bases at J, with 8 bases in the middle. This CDR3 is built from 12 residues. Germline loops: CDR1 SNHLY, CDR2 FYNNEI. Produced via immunoSEQ multiplex PCR; TCRdb's table is partial and in-frame only. The table shows tens of thousands of clones, with under 95% occurring only once. The record originates from a study of siplizumab effects on memory and regulatory T cells. This chain links TRBV2 with TRBJ2-7; tentative D call: TRBD1 (6 bases). Sequencing used CD8+ T cells sorted from blood. The sequence was obtained from a human donor in good health. For the CDR3, the DNA is TGTGCCAGCGGGGGCTTCTCCTACGAGCAGTACTTC. It codes for CASGGFSYEQYF. Full variable domain (missing parts from reference TRBV2 and TRBJ2-7): EPEVTQTPSHQVTQMGQEVILRCVPISNHLYFYWYRQILGQKVEFLVSFYNNEISEKSEIFDDQFSVERPDGSNFTLKIRSTKLEDSAMYFCASGGFSYEQYFGPGTRLTVT.